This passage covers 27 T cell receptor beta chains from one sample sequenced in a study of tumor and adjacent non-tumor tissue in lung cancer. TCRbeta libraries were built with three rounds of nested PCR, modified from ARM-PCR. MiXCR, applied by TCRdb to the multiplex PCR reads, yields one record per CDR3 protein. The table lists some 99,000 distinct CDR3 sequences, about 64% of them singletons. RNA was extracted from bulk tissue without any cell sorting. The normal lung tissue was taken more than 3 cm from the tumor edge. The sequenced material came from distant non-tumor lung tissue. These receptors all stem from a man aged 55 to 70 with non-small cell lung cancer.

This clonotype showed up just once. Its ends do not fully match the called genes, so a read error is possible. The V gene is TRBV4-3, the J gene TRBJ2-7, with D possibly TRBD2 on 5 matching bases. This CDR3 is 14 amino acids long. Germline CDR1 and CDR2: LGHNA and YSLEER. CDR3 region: CAGSQGDGAYEQYF. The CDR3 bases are TGCGCCGGCAGCCAAGGTGACGGGGCCTACGAGCAGTACTTC.

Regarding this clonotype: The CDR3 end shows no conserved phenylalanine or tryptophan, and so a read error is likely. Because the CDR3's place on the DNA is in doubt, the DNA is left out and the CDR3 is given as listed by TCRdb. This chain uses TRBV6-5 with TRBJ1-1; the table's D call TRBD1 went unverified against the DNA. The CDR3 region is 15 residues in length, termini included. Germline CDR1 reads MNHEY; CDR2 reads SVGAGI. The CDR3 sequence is CARSYSPVGRTEVFL.

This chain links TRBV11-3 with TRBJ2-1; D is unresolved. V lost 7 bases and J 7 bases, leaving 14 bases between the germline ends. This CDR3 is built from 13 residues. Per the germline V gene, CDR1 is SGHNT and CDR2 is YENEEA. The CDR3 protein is CASNSIVFNEQFF. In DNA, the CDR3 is TGTGCCAGCAACTCCATAGTGTTTAATGAGCAGTTCTTC.

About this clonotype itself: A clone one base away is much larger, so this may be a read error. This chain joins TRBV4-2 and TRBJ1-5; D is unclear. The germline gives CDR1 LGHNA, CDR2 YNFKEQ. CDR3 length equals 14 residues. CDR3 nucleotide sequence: TGTGCCGGCAGCCAAGATGTGAACAATCAGCCCCAGCATTTT. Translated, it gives CAGSQDVNNQPQHF.

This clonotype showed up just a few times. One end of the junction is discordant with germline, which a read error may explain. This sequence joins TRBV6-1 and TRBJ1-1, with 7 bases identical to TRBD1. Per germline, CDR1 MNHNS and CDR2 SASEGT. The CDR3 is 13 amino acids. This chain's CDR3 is CAGMGQMNTEAIF. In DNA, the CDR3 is TGTGCCGGCATGGGACAGATGAACACTGAAGCTATCTTT.

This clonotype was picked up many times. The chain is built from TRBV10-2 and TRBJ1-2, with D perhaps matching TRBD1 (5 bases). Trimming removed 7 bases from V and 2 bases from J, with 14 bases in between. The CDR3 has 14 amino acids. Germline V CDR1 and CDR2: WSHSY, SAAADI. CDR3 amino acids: CASTETGRNYGYTF. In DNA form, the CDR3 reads TGCGCCAGCACGGAAACGGGGCGGAACTATGGCTACACCTTC.

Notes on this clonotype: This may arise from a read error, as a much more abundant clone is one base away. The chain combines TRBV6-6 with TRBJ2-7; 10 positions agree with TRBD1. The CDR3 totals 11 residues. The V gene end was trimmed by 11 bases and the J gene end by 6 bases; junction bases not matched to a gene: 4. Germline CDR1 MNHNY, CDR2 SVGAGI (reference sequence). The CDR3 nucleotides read TGTGCCGTCCGGGACAGGGGCGAGCAGTACTTC. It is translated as CAVRDRGEQYF.

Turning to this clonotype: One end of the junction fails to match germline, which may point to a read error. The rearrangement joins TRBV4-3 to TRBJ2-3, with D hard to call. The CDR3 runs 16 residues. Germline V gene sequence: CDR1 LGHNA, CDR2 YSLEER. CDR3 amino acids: CASSQDTRYSRDMQYF. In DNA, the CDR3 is TGCGCCAGCAGCCAAGATACGCGGTATAGCAGAGATATGCAGTATTTT.

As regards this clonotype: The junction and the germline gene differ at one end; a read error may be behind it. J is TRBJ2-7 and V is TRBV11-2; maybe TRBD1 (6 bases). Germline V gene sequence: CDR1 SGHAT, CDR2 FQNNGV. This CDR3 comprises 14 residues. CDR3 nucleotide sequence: TGTGCCGGCAGCTTGGGCGGACAGACCTACCAGCAGTACTTC. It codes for CAGSLGGQTYQQYF. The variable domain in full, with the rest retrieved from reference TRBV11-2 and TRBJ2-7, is EAGVAQSPRYKIIEKRQSVAFWCNPISGHATLYWYQQILGQGPKLLIQFQNNGVVDDSQLPKDRFSAERLKGVDSTLKIQPAKLEDSAVYLCAGSLGGQTYQQYFGPGTRLTVT.

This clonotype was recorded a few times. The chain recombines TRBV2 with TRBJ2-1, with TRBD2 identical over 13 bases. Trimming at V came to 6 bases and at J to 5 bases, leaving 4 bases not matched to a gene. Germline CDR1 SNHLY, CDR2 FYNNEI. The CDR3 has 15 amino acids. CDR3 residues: CASRMGTSGNNEQFF. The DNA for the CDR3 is TGTGCCAGCAGGATGGGGACTAGCGGGAACAATGAGCAGTTCTTC.

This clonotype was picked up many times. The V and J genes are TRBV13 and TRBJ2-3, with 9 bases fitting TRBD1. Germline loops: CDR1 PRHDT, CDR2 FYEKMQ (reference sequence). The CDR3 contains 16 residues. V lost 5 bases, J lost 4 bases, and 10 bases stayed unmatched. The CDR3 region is CASSLSGTGLSDTQYF. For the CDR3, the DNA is TGTGCCAGCAGCCTCTCCGGGACAGGGTTATCAGATACGCAGTATTTT.

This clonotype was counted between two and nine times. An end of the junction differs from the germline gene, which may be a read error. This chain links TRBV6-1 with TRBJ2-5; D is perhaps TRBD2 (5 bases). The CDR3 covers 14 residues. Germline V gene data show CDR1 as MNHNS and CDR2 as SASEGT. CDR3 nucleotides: TGTGCCAGCAGTGAGGAGGCCGGAGCGGAGACCAAGTACTTC. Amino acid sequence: CASSEEAGAETKYF.

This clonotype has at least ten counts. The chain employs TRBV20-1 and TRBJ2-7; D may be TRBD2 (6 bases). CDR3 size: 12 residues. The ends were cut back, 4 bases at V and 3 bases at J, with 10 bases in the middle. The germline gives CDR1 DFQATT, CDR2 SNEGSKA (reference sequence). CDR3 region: CSAKRDFYEQYF. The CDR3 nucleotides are TGCAGTGCTAAAAGGGACTTCTACGAGCAGTACTTC.

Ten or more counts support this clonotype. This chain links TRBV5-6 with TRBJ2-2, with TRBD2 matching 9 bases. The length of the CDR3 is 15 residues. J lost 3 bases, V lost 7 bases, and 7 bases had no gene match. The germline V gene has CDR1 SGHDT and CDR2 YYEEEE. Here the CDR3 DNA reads TGTGCCAGCGAAGGAGCGGGAGGAGACACCGGGGAGCTGTTTTTT. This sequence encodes CASEGAGGDTGELFF.

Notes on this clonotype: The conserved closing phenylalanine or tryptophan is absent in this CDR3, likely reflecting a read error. The CDR3: CSVGSRGQGLNAVETQYY. CDR3 coding DNA: TGCAGCGTTGGGTCCCGCGGGCAGGGATTGAACGCTGTGGAGACCCAGTACTAC. The chain couples TRBV29-1 to TRBJ2-5, with D possibly being TRBD1 or TRBD2 (5 bases each). Germline loops: CDR1 SQVTM, CDR2 ANQGSEA. The CDR3 length is 18 residues. The ends were cut back, 4 bases at V and 5 bases at J, with 29 bases in the middle.

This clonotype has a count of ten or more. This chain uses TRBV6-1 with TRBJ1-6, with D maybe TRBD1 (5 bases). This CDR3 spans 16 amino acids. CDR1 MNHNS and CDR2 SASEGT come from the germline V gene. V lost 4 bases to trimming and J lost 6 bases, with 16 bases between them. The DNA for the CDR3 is TGTGCCAGCAGTGGGACTACAGGACACAGTAATTCACCCCTCCACTTT. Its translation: CASSGTTGHSNSPLHF.

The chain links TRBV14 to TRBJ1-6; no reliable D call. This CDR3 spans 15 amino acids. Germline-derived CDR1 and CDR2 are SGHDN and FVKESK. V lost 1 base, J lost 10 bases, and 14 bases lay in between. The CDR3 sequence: CASSQGREWKSPLHF. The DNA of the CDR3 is TGTGCCAGCAGCCAAGGGCGGGAGTGGAAATCACCCCTCCACTTT.

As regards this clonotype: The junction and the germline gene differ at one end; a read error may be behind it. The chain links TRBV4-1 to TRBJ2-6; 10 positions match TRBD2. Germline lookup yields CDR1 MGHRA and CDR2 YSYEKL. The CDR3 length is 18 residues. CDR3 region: CASSPLAGEDSRANVLTF. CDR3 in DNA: TGCGCCAGCAGCCCCCTAGCGGGGGAGGACTCTAGGGCCAACGTCCTGACTTTC.

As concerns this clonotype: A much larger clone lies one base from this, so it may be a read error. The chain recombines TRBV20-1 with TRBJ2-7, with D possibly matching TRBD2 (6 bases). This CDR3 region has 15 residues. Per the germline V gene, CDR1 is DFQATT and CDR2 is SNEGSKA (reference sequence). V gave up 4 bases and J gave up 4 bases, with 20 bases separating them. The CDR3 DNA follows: TGCAGTGCTATCGATGGGAGGCGCTCGGTTTACGAGCAGTACTTC. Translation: CSAIDGRRSVYEQYF.

CDR3 DNA: TGTGCCATCAGCACTAATTACTCTTCCTACGAGCAGTACTTC. Translating gives CAISTNYSSYEQYF. J is TRBJ2-7 and V is TRBV6-5; no definite D call. Germline V lookup: CDR1 MNHEY, CDR2 SVGAGI. This CDR3 is 14 amino acids long. Between the trimmed V and J ends, which lost 10 bases and 1 base, there was a span of 17 bases.

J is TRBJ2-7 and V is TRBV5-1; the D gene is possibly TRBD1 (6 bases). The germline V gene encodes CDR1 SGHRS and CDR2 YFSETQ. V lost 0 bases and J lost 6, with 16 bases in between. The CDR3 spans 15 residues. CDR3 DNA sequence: TGCGCCAGCAGCTTGGCCACAGGGTCCACGGGCGAGCAGTACTTC. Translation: CASSLATGSTGEQYF.

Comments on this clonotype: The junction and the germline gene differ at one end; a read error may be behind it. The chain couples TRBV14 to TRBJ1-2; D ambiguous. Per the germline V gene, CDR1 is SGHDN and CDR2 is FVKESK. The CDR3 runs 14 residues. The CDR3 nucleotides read TGCGCCAGCAGCCAAGAGTCCGGAAACTATGGCTACACCTTC. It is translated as CASSQESGNYGYTF.

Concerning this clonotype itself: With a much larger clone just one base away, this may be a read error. The DNA for the CDR3 is TGTGCCAGCAGCGTATTAACCGATACGCAGTATTTT. This translates into CASSVLTDTQYF. This rearrangement joins TRBV7-9 to TRBJ2-3, with unresolved D. V shed 5 bases and J shed 6 bases, with 9 bases lying between them. The germline V gene has CDR1 SEHNR and CDR2 FQNEAQ (reference sequence). The CDR3 sequence is 12 residues long.

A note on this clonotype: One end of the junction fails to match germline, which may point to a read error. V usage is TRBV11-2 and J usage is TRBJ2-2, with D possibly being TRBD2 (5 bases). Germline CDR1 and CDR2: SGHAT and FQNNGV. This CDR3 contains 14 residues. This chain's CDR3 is CASSLDRLPGVLFF. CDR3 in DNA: TGTGCCAGCAGCTTAGACCGCCTTCCCGGGGTGCTGTTTTTT.

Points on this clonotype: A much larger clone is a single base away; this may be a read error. The CDR3 here is CSASWGRGNEQFF. The CDR3 DNA is TGCAGTGCTAGCTGGGGCAGGGGAAATGAGCAGTTCTTC. The rearrangement uses TRBV20-1 and TRBJ2-1; D perhaps matches TRBD1 (6 bases). Per germline, CDR1 DFQATT and CDR2 SNEGSKA (reference sequence). CDR3 size: 13 residues. Trimming shortened V by 3 bases and J by 7 bases, and 13 bases separated the two germline ends.

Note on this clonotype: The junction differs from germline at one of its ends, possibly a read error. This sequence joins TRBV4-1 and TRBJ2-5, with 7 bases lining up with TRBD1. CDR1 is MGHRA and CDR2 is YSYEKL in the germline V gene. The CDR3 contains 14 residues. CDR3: CASSQGQMQETQHF. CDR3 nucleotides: TGCGCCAGCAGCCAGGGACAGATGCAAGAGACCCAGCACTTC.

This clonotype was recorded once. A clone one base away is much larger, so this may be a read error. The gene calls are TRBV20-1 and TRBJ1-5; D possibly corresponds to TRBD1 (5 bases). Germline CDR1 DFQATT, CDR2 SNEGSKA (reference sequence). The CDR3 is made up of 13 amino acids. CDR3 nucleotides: TGCAGTGCTATGGGGGATCTAAATCAGTCCCAGCATTTT. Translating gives CSAMGDLNQSQHF.